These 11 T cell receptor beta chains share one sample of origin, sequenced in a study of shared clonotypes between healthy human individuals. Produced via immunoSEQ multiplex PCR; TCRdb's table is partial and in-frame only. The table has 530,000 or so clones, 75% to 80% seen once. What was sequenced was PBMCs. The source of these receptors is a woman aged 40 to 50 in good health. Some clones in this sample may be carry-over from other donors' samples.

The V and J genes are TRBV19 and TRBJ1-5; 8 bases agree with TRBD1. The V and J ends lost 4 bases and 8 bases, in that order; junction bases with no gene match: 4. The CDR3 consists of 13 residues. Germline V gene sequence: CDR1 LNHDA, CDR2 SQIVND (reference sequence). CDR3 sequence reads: CASSTPDREPQHF. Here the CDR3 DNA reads TGTGCCAGTAGTACCCCGGACAGGGAGCCCCAGCATTTT. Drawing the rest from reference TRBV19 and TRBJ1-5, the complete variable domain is DGGITQSPKYLFRKEGQNVTLSCEQNLNHDAMYWYRQDPGQGLRLIYYSQIVNDFQKGDIAEGYSVSREKKESFPLTVTSAQKNPTAFYLCASSTPDREPQHFGDGTRLSIL.

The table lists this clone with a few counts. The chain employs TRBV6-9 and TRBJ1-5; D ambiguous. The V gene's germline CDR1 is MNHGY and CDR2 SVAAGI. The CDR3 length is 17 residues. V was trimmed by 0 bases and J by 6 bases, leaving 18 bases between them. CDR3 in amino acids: CASSYSWGVGDCQPQHF. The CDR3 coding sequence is TGTGCCAGCAGTTATTCTTGGGGAGTTGGGGATTGTCAGCCCCAGCATTTT.

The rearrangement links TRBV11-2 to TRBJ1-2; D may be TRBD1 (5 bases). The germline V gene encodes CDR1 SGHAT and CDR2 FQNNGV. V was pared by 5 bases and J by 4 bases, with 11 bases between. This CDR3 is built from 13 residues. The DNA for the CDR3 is TGTGCCAGCAGCCGGGGGAGAATCTATGGCTACACCTTC. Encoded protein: CASSRGRIYGYTF.

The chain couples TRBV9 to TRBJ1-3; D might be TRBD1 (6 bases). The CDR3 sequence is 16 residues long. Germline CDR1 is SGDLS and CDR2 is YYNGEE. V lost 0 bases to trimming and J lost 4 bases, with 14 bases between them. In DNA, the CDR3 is TGTGCCAGCAGCGTAGGTTCAGGGGTTAAAGGAAACACCATATATTTT. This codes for CASSVGSGVKGNTIYF.

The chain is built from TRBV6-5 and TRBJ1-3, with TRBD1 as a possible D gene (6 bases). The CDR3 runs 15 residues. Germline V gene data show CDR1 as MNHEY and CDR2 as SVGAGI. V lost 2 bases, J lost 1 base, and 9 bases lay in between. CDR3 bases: TGTGCCAGCAGTTACCTCAGGGGTTCTGGAAACACCATATATTTT. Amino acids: CASSYLRGSGNTIYF.

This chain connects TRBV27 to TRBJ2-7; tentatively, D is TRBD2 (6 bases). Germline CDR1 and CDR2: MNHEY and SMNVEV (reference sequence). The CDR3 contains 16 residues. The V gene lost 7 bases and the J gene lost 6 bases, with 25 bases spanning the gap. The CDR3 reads CASTRAGKSGSGEQYF. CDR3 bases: TGTGCCAGCACCCGGGCGGGGAAAAGCGGCTCCGGCGAGCAGTACTTC.

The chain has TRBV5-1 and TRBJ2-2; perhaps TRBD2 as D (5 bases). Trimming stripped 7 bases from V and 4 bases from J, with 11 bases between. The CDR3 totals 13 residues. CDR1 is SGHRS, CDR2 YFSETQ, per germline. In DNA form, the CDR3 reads TGCGCCAGCGGCGCGGGTTCCACCGGGGAGCTGTTTTTT. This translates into CASGAGSTGELFF.

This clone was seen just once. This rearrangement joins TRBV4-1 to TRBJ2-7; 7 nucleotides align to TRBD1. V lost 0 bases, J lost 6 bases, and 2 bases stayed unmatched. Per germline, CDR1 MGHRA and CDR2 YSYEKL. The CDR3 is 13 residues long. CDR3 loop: CASSQDGTAEQYF. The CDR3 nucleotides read TGCGCCAGCAGCCAAGATGGGACAGCCGAGCAGTACTTC.

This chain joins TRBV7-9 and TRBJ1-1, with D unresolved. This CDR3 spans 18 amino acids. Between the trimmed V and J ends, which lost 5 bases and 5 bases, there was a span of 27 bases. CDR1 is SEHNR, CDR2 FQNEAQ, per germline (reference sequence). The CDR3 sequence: CASSPPPGRAGWVTEAFF. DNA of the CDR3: TGTGCCAGCAGCCCCCCGCCTGGCCGGGCAGGCTGGGTTACTGAAGCTTTCTTT. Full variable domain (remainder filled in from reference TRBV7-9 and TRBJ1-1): DTGVSQNPRHKITKRGQNVTFRCDPISEHNRLYWYRQTLGQGPEFLTYFQNEAQLEKSRLLSDRFSAERPKGSFSTLEIQRTEQGDSAMYLCASSPPPGRAGWVTEAFFGQGTRLTVV.

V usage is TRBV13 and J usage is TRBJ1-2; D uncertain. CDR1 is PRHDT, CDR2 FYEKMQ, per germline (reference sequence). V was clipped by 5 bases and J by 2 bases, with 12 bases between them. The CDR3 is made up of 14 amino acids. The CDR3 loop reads CASSRSLGNYGYTF. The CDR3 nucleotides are TGTGCCAGCAGCCGCTCGCTAGGGAACTATGGCTACACCTTC.

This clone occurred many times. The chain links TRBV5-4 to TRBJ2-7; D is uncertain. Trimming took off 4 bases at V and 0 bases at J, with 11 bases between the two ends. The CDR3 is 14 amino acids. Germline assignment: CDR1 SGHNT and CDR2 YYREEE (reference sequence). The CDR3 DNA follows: TGTGCCAGCAGCCCGCAGCCGGCCTCCTACGAGCAGTACTTC. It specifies CASSPQPASYEQYF.